This T cell receptor (beta chain) came from a study of identical twins (TCRdb year 2016). A note on the overall study: The study deep-sequenced TCR alpha and beta repertoires from monozygotic twins, unrelated adults of various ages and cord blood to test whether fetal clonotypes persist. Replicate twin experiments were performed at different times using different library preparation protocols to rule out contamination.

Every donor in the study was a healthy Caucasian. Three pairs of female monozygotic twins, all aged roughly 18 to 29 years, made up the twin cohort. Miltenyi CD45RO+ enrichment and human naive T-cell isolation kits were used to isolate memory (CD45RO+) and naive T cells from PBMC. Library construction relied on 5' RACE. Sequencing used an Illumina HiSeq 2000. A universal primer binding site was introduced by template switching, and a unique molecular identifier was present in the final cDNA, enabling accurate counting of TCR cDNA molecules. Specific primers in the conserved constant-segment region were used to synthesize first-strand cDNA for the TCR alpha and beta chains. To control for contamination, every cDNA library carried two barcodes: a SMART-Mk sample barcode plus Illumina barcodes. TruSeq adapter sequences and Illumina sample barcodes were added in two successive PCR steps. The TCR alpha and beta cDNA libraries were sequenced on the Illumina HiSeq platform using custom primers. From the authors' description of their analysis: MiGEC processed the raw reads to extract unique molecular identifiers, while MiXCR was used to determine the CDR3 positions. For each individual, recombination models were inferred using an EM algorithm with the repgenHMM and IGoR tools. The analysis of shared clonotypes was done with the tcR package in R, with sharing normalized by the product of cloneset sizes. To study raw recombination without the effects of thymic and clonal selection, out-of-frame nonproductive sequences were analyzed. TCRdb redid the processing of the public reads, applying fastp at Q25 and MiXCR, and retained in-frame beta chains. Each entry merges the rows of one CDR3 protein and shows their most common DNA and genes. The V and J calls were determined by TCRdb, not by the authors. For this sample the table gives 240,000 or so distinct CDR3 sequences, of which approximately 11% were detected only once. Clones ranked in the top ten supply roughly 3.7% of the sample.

What the study reported, not specific to this receptor: The excess sharing between twins in beta out-of-frame sequences was weaker because fewer shared sequences reduced the signal-to-noise ratio. Invariant T cells such as MAIT and iNKT could partly confound zero-insertion analyses, though diverse VJ usage argued against this for most clonotypes. Out-of-frame TCR alpha sharing in monozygotic twins was systematically underestimated by recombination models, whereas sharing between unrelated individuals was in agreement with the recombination models. Abundant cord blood beta clonotypes carried fewer insertions; young adult naive repertoires showed a weaker similar trend, while memory repertoires showed none. Because the same donors could not be followed over many years, conclusions were based on cross-sectional statistical analysis. Compared with coincidental sharing between unrelated individuals, an excess of low generation-probability sequences was observed among out-of-frame TCR alpha sequences shared between twins.

Ten or more counts support this clonotype. Its binding antigen is unknown. An end of the junction differs from the germline gene, which may be a read error. This same sample was also part of a study on yellow fever vaccine responses in identical twins. As noted in the second study: According to the authors, in identical twins the way T cells responded to vaccination appeared partly convergent and partly personalized. The study precisely tracked vaccine-responding T cell clones in identical twins.

The sequence derives from a woman in her late teens or twenties in good health. Sample: memory (CD45RO+) T cells sorted from blood. The sample's cell subset or site label is to be understood as: CD45RO+ enriched T cells.

The nucleotide sequence is TGTGCTAGCAGTCCCGGACTAGCGGAGACCTACGAGCAGTACTTC. It codes for CASSPGLAETYEQYF. The receptor chain draws on TRBV7-7 and TRBJ2-7; a stretch of 10 junction bases matches TRBD2. According to the germline V gene (reference sequence), CDR1 reads SSHAT and CDR2 reads FNYEAQ. Including the terminal cysteine and phenylalanine, the CDR3 comprises 15 residues. The retained sequence is limited to the CDR3, 45 bases, with the frame set at the first base.